This T cell receptor (beta chain) stems from a study of glioma-infiltrating T cells. The iRepertoire nested amplicon-rescue multiplex PCR amplified TCR alpha and beta CDR3s from RNA. For one-step reverse transcription and amplification, 100-400 ng of tissue mRNA or PBMC total RNA was used. In TCRdb, the multiplex PCR reads were re-called with MiXCR into one record per CDR3 protein. The sample lists about 180,000 distinct CDR3 sequences, under 55% seen once, with around 5% in the top ten. Germline CDR1 is SGHNT and CDR2 is YYREEE (reference sequence). Trimming took off 5 bases at V and 2 bases at J, with 10 bases between the two ends. The CDR3 length is 13 residues. The table lists this clonotype with many counts.

The V gene is TRBV5-4, the J gene TRBJ1-2; a weak D match, TRBD1 (5 bases). The material sequenced was glioma tissue, nonneoplastic brain tissue, or PBMCs (not recorded which). The source of this sequence is a human donor with low-grade glioma or glioblastoma, undergoing nonglioma brain surgery, or in good health (not recorded which). The CDR3 nucleotides read TGTGCCAGCAGTAAGGGACGAAACTATGGCTACACCTTC. This encodes CASSKGRNYGYTF.